One sample yielded the 26 T cell receptor beta chains listed below, sequenced in a study of blood T cells in healthy people across ages (dated by TCRdb to the mid-2010s). Library preparation used 5' RACE. These reads were obtained on an Illumina HiSeq 2500. A second roughly 6 to 11 cycle PCR used a sample-barcoded 5' primer and a J-beta primer mix. TCRdb's own reprocessing of the public reads used fastp at Q25 and MiXCR and kept productive beta chains. Here each entry gathers all rows of one CDR3 protein and keeps the most common genes and DNA. For this sample there are about 1.7 million distinct CDR3 sequences; roughly 27% appear just once. Of the sample, 7.7% is held by the ten largest clones. Specimen: blood. The receptors were sampled from a young woman in good health.

This clonotype was recorded a few times. This chain connects TRBV29-1 to TRBJ2-1; TRBD1 might be the D (6 bases). The CDR3 covers 13 residues. Trimming removed 6 bases from V and 0 bases from J, with 9 bases in between. Germline values: CDR1 SQVTM, CDR2 ANQGSEA. The CDR3 region has the DNA TGCAGCGTGGGGGCCAGCTCCTACAATGAGCAGTTCTTC. Protein product: CSVGASSYNEQFF.

This clonotype was detected a few times. In DNA form, the CDR3 reads TGTGCCAGCAGCTGGGGGACAGGGGATAATTCACCCCTCCACTTT. Amino acid sequence: CASSWGTGDNSPLHF. The genes are TRBV5-5 and TRBJ1-6, with 10 bases lining up with TRBD1. The CDR3 covers 15 residues. Losses at the gene ends were 3 bases for V and 5 bases for J; bases not matched to a gene: 2. Looked up from germline, CDR1 is SGHKS and CDR2 is YYEKEE (reference sequence). The variable domain in full, with the rest retrieved from reference TRBV5-5 and TRBJ1-6, is DAGVTQSPTHLIKTRGQQVTLRCSPISGHKSVSWYQQVLGQGPQFIFQYYEKEERGRGNFPDRFSARQFPNYSSELNVNALLLGDSALYLCASSWGTGDNSPLHFGNGTRLTVT.

This clonotype was recorded many times. The CDR3 coding sequence is TGTGCCAGCAGTTACTCGGGGGTCTTCAACTATGGCTACACCTTC. Encoded protein: CASSYSGVFNYGYTF. The rearrangement joins TRBV6-5 to TRBJ1-2, with D perhaps TRBD1 (5 bases). Germline-derived CDR1 and CDR2 are MNHEY and SVGAGI. This CDR3 is built from 15 residues. Trimming removed 0 bases at V and 2 bases at J, with 10 bases between.

CDR3 in amino acids: CATSRRLINTEAFF. CDR3 DNA: TGTGCCACTTCAAGGCGTCTCATTAACACTGAAGCTTTCTTT. The chain couples TRBV2 to TRBJ1-1; D call uncertain. CDR1 is SNHLY and CDR2 is FYNNEI in the germline V gene. The CDR3 contains 14 residues. With 10 bases removed from V and 2 bases from J, the gap between germline ends came to 17 bases.

Only a few counts were recorded for this clonotype. The V and J genes are TRBV7-3 and TRBJ2-1; the D is unclear. The germline V and J ends were trimmed by 4 bases and 8 bases, with 9 bases remaining between them. Germline V gives CDR1 SGHTA, CDR2 FQGTGA. The CDR3 loop spans 12 amino acids. The CDR3 spells CASSSGVDEQFF. CDR3 coding DNA: TGTGCCAGCAGCTCTGGCGTGGATGAGCAGTTCTTC.

This clonotype was recorded many times. The rearrangement uses TRBV18 and TRBJ1-2, with 8 bases that match TRBD1. The V gene's germline CDR1 is KGHSH and CDR2 LQKENI. This CDR3 is 17 amino acids long. The junction had 13 bases not matched to a gene; V was cut back by 3 bases and J by 4 bases. The CDR3 spells CASSPPDRAPSLYGYTF. In DNA form, the CDR3 reads TGTGCCAGCTCACCCCCGGACAGGGCACCATCTCTCTATGGCTACACCTTC.

The rearrangement joins TRBV10-2 to TRBJ2-5; 8 bases align to TRBD2. V gave up 6 bases and J gave up 9 bases; unmatched junction bases: 12. CDR3 length: 14 amino acids. Germline CDR1 WSHSY, CDR2 SAAADI. In DNA form, the CDR3 reads TGCGCCAGCAGGAGCGGGGGAGGCGGCGATTCCCAGTACTTC. Translation: CASRSGGGGDSQYF.

In its sample, this clonotype was seen many times. The genes are TRBV4-1 and TRBJ2-1, with TRBD2 matching over 11 bases. This CDR3 has 18 amino acids. Trimming at V came to 0 bases and at J to 0 bases, leaving 4 bases not matched to a gene. The germline V gene has CDR1 MGHRA and CDR2 YSYEKL. This CDR3 is CASSQDWLAGGSYNEQFF. In nucleotides, the CDR3 is TGCGCCAGCAGCCAAGATTGGCTAGCGGGGGGCTCCTACAATGAGCAGTTCTTC.

With respect to this clonotype: Relative to the germline gene, one junction end is altered; a read error may explain this. The genes are TRBV15 and TRBJ2-3, with 9 bases lining up with TRBD2. Germline CDR1 reads LNHNV; CDR2 reads YYDKDF (reference sequence). The CDR3 spans 14 residues. The CDR3, as DNA: TGTGCCACCGCGCGCGGGGGGGCCTCAGATACGCAATATTTT. It yields the protein CATARGGASDTQYF.

Of note for this clonotype: A much larger clone sits a single nucleotide away, making a read error possible. The DNA for the CDR3 is TGCGCCAGCAGCCCCGGGCCTTTCAGGGATGAAAAACTGTTTTTT. It yields the protein CASSPGPFRDEKLFF. This chain uses TRBV5-1 with TRBJ1-4; tentative D call: TRBD1 (5 bases). CDR3 size: 15 residues. V lost 4 bases and J 6 bases, leaving 16 bases between the germline ends. Germline loops: CDR1 SGHRS, CDR2 YFSETQ.

Turning to this clonotype: At one boundary the junction diverges from the germline segment, which might be a read error. The chain combines TRBV27 with TRBJ2-5; 11 bases are shared with TRBD1. Germline CDR1 MNHEY, CDR2 SMNVEV (reference sequence). There are 16 residues in the CDR3. The DNA of the CDR3 is TGTGTCAGCCATGGAGGCTCCGGGACAGGGGGAGAGACCCAGTACTTC. It specifies CVSHGGSGTGGETQYF.

The sample holds many counts of this clonotype. The chain has TRBV20-1 and TRBJ2-7; maybe TRBD1 (6 bases). The germline CDR1 and CDR2 sequences are DFQATT and SNEGSKA (reference sequence). V was cut by 3 bases and J by 3 bases, with 9 bases left in between. The CDR3 has 12 residues. The CDR3 DNA reads as TGCAGTGCTAGTGGACAGTTCTACGAGCAGTACTTC. It translates to CSASGQFYEQYF.

This clonotype was seen repeatedly, ten times or more. The CDR3 sequence is CASSQVLFLVDNEQFF. DNA for the CDR3: TGCGCCAGCAGCCAAGTCCTATTCCTAGTTGACAATGAGCAGTTCTTC. J is TRBJ2-1 and V is TRBV4-3; no reliable D call. CDR1 and CDR2 from the germline V gene are LGHNA and YSLEER. The CDR3 is 16 amino acids. The V and J ends lost 1 base and 5 bases respectively, with 15 bases between them.

The rearrangement joins TRBV7-6 to TRBJ2-5; TRBD2 might be the D (5 bases). This CDR3 is 15 amino acids long. In germline, CDR1 is SGHVS, CDR2 FNYEAQ. Trimming took 1 base from V and 5 from J, leaving 14 bases between them. This CDR3 is CASSLGGLRGETQYF. As DNA, the CDR3 is TGTGCCAGCAGCTTAGGAGGGCTCCGTGGGGAGACCCAGTACTTC.

This clonotype was observed once. Mismatch with germline at one junction end may stem from a read error. The chain joins TRBV24-1 to TRBJ2-1; 7 nucleotides agree with TRBD2. This CDR3 is built from 18 residues. The germline V gene has CDR1 KGHDR and CDR2 SFDVKD. The CDR3 here is CAASDLNAGTWDYNELFF. The CDR3 DNA is TGTGCCGCCAGTGATTTAAACGCCGGGACCTGGGACTACAATGAGCTGTTCTTC.

This rearrangement joins TRBV28 to TRBJ1-5; D gene uncertain. Germline V gene data show CDR1 as MDHEN and CDR2 as SYDVKM. V was shortened by 7 bases and J by 5 bases, with 18 bases between the two germline ends. This CDR3 has 15 residues. CDR3 bases: TGTGCCAGCACCCTCAACCCACCCAGTTATCAGCCCCAGCATTTT. This translates into CASTLNPPSYQPQHF.

As concerns this clonotype: A much larger clone lies one base from this, so it may be a read error. The CDR3 region is CSAITPGQGQEAQYF. In DNA form, the CDR3 reads TGCAGTGCTATTACTCCGGGACAGGGCCAAGAGGCCCAGTACTTC. This chain links TRBV20-1 with TRBJ2-5; 9 bases are a match to TRBD1. Germline assignment: CDR1 DFQATT and CDR2 SNEGSKA (reference sequence). This CDR3 has 15 residues.

The V gene is TRBV27, the J gene TRBJ2-2, with no clear D. Germline V CDR1 and CDR2: MNHEY, SMNVEV (reference sequence). V was clipped by 6 bases and J by 2 bases, with 16 bases between them. The CDR3 contains 16 residues. CDR3 loop: CASSNPSTINTGELFF. The CDR3, as DNA: TGTGCCAGCAGCAACCCAAGCACAATTAACACCGGGGAGCTGTTTTTT.

This clonotype has only one observation. The J gene is TRBJ1-2, the V gene TRBV3-1; 9 bases match TRBD1. The CDR3 extends over 15 amino acids. Per germline, CDR1 LGHDT and CDR2 YNNKEL (reference sequence). Trimming removed 3 bases from V and 4 bases from J; junction bases left unmatched: 6. The CDR3, as DNA: TGTGCCAGCAGCCAGCGGACAGGGGTGTCCTATGGCTACACCTTC. Translated: CASSQRTGVSYGYTF. Full variable domain (remainder filled in from reference TRBV3-1 and TRBJ1-2): DTAVSQTPKYLVTQMGNDKSIKCEQNLGHDTMYWYKQDSKKFLKIMFSYNNKELIINETVPNRFSPKSPDKAHLNLHINSLELGDSAVYFCASSQRTGVSYGYTFGSGTRLTVV.

This clonotype was counted only a few times. V usage is TRBV12-3 or TRBV12-4 and J usage is TRBJ2-1, with 9 bases fitting TRBD2. This CDR3 contains 16 residues. The V gene end was trimmed by 5 bases and the J gene end by 9 bases; junction bases not matched to a gene: 14. CDR3 sequence reads: CASSPLGGGASREQFF. The CDR3, as DNA: TGTGCCAGCAGTCCGCTTGGCGGGGGGGCATCTCGTGAGCAGTTCTTC.

Regarding this clonotype: This could be a read error, since a much larger clone is one nucleotide away. The V gene is TRBV5-1, the J gene TRBJ2-1; TRBD2 agrees at 7 bases. V lost 5 bases to trimming and J lost 7 bases; unmatched junction nucleotides: 9. This CDR3 spans 14 amino acids. Germline lookup yields CDR1 SGHRS and CDR2 YFSETQ. Written as DNA, the CDR3 is TGCGCCAGCAGAGGACTGGGGGGAGGGAATGAGCAGTTCTTC. Translating it yields CASRGLGGGNEQFF.

This clonotype was observed at least ten times. The gene calls are TRBV10-1 and TRBJ2-1; no definite D call. CDR1 is WNHNN, CDR2 SYGVQD, per germline (reference sequence). The CDR3 runs 13 residues. V lost 2 bases, J lost 2 bases, and 4 bases lay in between. CDR3 residues: CASSETTYNEQFF. The CDR3 DNA follows: TGCGCCAGCAGTGAGACTACCTACAATGAGCAGTTCTTC.

This clonotype was detected a few times. The chain employs TRBV12-3 or TRBV12-4 and TRBJ2-4, with D perhaps TRBD1 (5 bases). V lost 2 bases, J lost 0 bases, and 8 bases lay in between. The CDR3 runs 15 residues. The DNA of the CDR3 is TGTGCCAGCAGTTTAAATCAGGGAGCCAAAAACATTCAGTACTTC. It encodes CASSLNQGAKNIQYF.

The J gene is TRBJ2-5, the V gene TRBV20-1; TRBD1 matches at 7 bases. The J call could be wrong; TRBJ2-7 is a better fit for the DNA end. The CDR3 consists of 13 residues. CDR1 is DFQATT and CDR2 is SNEGSKA in the germline V gene (reference sequence). This CDR3 reads CSAREGGVYEQYF. In nucleotides, the CDR3 is TGCAGTGCTAGAGAAGGGGGCGTATACGAGCAGTACTTC.

This clonotype appeared many times. The rearrangement links TRBV5-1 to TRBJ1-2; 12 positions agree with TRBD1. V was clipped by 3 bases and J by 8 bases; unmatched bases: 2. Per germline, CDR1 SGHRS and CDR2 YFSETQ. The CDR3 sequence is 13 residues long. The CDR3 DNA is TGCGCCAGCAGCTGGGACAGGGGGCAAGGCTACACCTTC. Protein sequence: CASSWDRGQGYTF.

CDR3 loop: CASSLGKDYGYTF. The CDR3 DNA sequence: TGTGCCAGCAGCTTGGGAAAAGACTATGGCTACACCTTC. The chain joins TRBV5-4 to TRBJ1-2; D gene ambiguous. CDR3 length equals 13 residues. Trimming stripped 0 bases from V and 3 bases from J, with 6 bases between. CDR1 is SGHNT and CDR2 is YYREEE in the germline V gene (reference sequence).